This entry concerns a single TCR beta chain. The data were taken from a study of control samples from healthy donors and cancer patients. Germline values: CDR1 KGHDR, CDR2 SFDVKD. The CDR3 is 15 residues long. Trimming took 4 bases from V and 5 from J; bases not matched to a gene: 6. Measured with immunoSEQ multiplex PCR; TCRdb has only the in-frame clones, and not every one. The table includes 400,000 to 450,000 clones, 80% to 95% detected once. The TCR originated in a man aged 35-49 years with head and neck cancer. The material sequenced was PBMCs. This sequence joins TRBV24-1 and TRBJ1-5; 8 bases are a match to TRBD1. DNA of the CDR3: TGTGCCACCAGTGAATCCGGACAGGGTGATCAGCCCCAGCATTTT. As protein: CATSESGQGDQPQHF.